The 19 T cell receptor beta chains below all came from one sample that was sequenced in a study of neurological immune-mediated disorders. One entry per CDR3 protein results from TCRdb running MiXCR on the 5' RACE reads. The top ten clones hold approximately 3% of a sample with 50,000 to 70,000 distinct CDR3 sequences, roughly 2.5% of them seen once. The sequenced sample consisted of PBMCs. The source of these receptors is a man aged 50-60 years with multiple sclerosis.

This clonotype has a count of ten or more. The V gene is TRBV10-1, the J gene TRBJ2-7; D unclear. V lost 0 bases to trimming and J lost 5 bases, with 11 bases between them. The CDR3 has 14 amino acids. Germline V lookup: CDR1 WNHNN, CDR2 SYGVQD (reference sequence). CDR3 protein: CASSESQASHEQYF. Written as DNA, the CDR3 is TGCGCCAGCAGTGAGTCCCAGGCTTCGCACGAGCAGTACTTC.

This chain connects TRBV7-8 to TRBJ2-1, with 11 bases that match TRBD2. CDR1 and CDR2 from the germline V gene are SGHVS and FQNEAQ. CDR3 size: 15 residues. Unmatched junction bases numbered 6, after V lost 5 bases and J lost 6 bases. This chain's CDR3 is CASSQLAGGLNEQFF. As DNA, the CDR3 is TGTGCCAGCAGCCAGCTAGCGGGGGGCCTCAATGAGCAGTTCTTC.

This clonotype came up many times. The chain carries TRBV5-1 and TRBJ2-2; 7 bases map to TRBD2. J gave up 6 bases and V 5 bases, and 10 bases lay outside the gene matches. The CDR3 contains 15 residues. Germline loops: CDR1 SGHRS, CDR2 YFSETQ. This chain's CDR3 is CASRTGSGAPGELFF. The CDR3 DNA reads as TGCGCCAGCAGAACCGGAAGCGGGGCTCCCGGGGAGCTGTTTTTT.

This clonotype has ten or more counts. The V call is TRBV7-9, the J call TRBJ1-1, with 7 bases aligning to TRBD1. The CDR3 runs to 14 residues. Losses at the gene ends were 5 bases for V and 0 bases for J; bases not matched to a gene: 3. The V gene's germline CDR1 is SEHNR and CDR2 FQNEAQ (reference sequence). The CDR3 region is CASSRQGMNTEAFF. CDR3 nucleotide sequence: TGTGCCAGCAGCCGACAGGGAATGAACACTGAAGCTTTCTTT.

The table lists this clonotype with many counts. The J gene is TRBJ1-4, the V gene TRBV15; D is undetermined. V was clipped by 0 bases and J by 6 bases, with 14 bases between them. CDR3 length: 16 residues. The germline CDR1 and CDR2 sequences are LNHNV and YYDKDF (reference sequence). DNA for the CDR3: TGTGCCACCAGCAGAGAAGGGCCCCTGCGGGATGAAAAACTGTTTTTT. Amino acids: CATSREGPLRDEKLFF. Complete variable domain (other parts from reference TRBV15 and TRBJ1-4): DAMVIQNPRYQVTQFGKPVTLSCSQTLNHNVMYWYQQKSSQAPKLLFHYYDKDFNNEADTPDNFQSRRPNTSFCFLDIRSPGLGDTAMYLCATSREGPLRDEKLFFGSGTQLSVL.

This clonotype occurred many times. The chain combines TRBV7-2 with TRBJ2-1; TRBD2 matches 10 bases. The CDR3 extends over 14 amino acids. The germline V gene encodes CDR1 SGHTA and CDR2 FQGNSA. Trimming cost V 6 bases and J 5 bases; bases outside gene matches: 4. CDR3 DNA sequence: TGTGCCAGCAGTCTGGGACTAGCGAACAATGAGCAGTTCTTC. The encoded protein is CASSLGLANNEQFF.

This clonotype was observed many times. J is TRBJ2-7 and V is TRBV10-3, with 9 nucleotides matching TRBD2. The V gene's germline CDR1 is ENHRY and CDR2 SYGVKD. The CDR3 length is 11 residues. The V and J ends lost 11 bases and 3 bases, in that order; junction bases with no gene match: 2. As DNA, the CDR3 is TGTGCCGTTAGCGGGGGCTACGAGCAGTACTTC. This gives the protein CAVSGGYEQYF.

This clonotype showed up many times. CDR3 DNA sequence: TGTGCCAGCAGCCTCCAGGGTTTAAAAGAGACCCAGTACTTC. Encoded protein: CASSLQGLKETQYF. The chain recombines TRBV6-5 with TRBJ2-5; a possible D gene is TRBD1 (5 bases). This CDR3 has 14 residues. Germline CDR1 MNHEY, CDR2 SVGAGI. V was clipped by 6 bases and J by 3 bases, with 14 bases between them.

This clonotype was seen ten or more times. The rearrangement joins TRBV2 to TRBJ2-3; D possibly corresponds to TRBD1 (6 bases). Trimming left V 6 bases short and J 5 bases short, with 18 bases between. Germline values: CDR1 SNHLY, CDR2 FYNNEI. The CDR3 is 15 amino acids. The CDR3 region is CASRKQQGRLDTQYF. The CDR3 coding sequence is TGTGCCAGCAGGAAACAACAGGGCCGGCTAGATACGCAGTATTTT.

At least ten counts were recorded for this clonotype. The chain uses TRBV9 and TRBJ2-2, with 8 bases that match TRBD2. With V trimmed by 2 bases and J by 6 bases, 6 bases remained unmatched. CDR3 length equals 15 residues. Germline CDR1 is SGDLS and CDR2 is YYNGEE. The CDR3 coding sequence is TGTGCCAGCAGCGTTTCCGGGGGGGCAGCCGGGGAGCTGTTTTTT. The encoded protein is CASSVSGGAAGELFF.

There are many counts of this clonotype. The CDR3 is CAIRQGGRNEQFF. Here the CDR3 DNA reads TGTGCCATAAGACAGGGAGGTCGCAATGAGCAGTTCTTC. The rearrangement links TRBV10-3 to TRBJ2-1, with D tentatively TRBD1 (7 bases). The germline V gene has CDR1 ENHRY and CDR2 SYGVKD. Trimming shortened V by 9 bases and J by 6 bases, and 15 bases separated the two germline ends. The CDR3 contains 13 residues.

This clonotype was seen repeatedly, ten times or more. CDR3 nucleotides: TGTGCCAGCAGCTTAGCGCCGAGACAGGGGGCCGATGAGCAGTTCTTC. It yields the protein CASSLAPRQGADEQFF. The J gene is TRBJ2-1, the V gene TRBV7-8, with 10 bases identical to TRBD1. Looked up from germline, CDR1 is SGHVS and CDR2 is FQNEAQ. The CDR3 is 16 amino acids. Trimming removed 0 bases from V and 8 bases from J; junction bases left unmatched: 7.

Worth noting for this clonotype: This clone may be a read error of a much larger clone one base away. The DNA for the CDR3 is TGTGACAGCAGTTTAATGGACTATGGCTACACCTTC. It yields the protein CDSSLMDYGYTF. The chain couples TRBV12-3 or TRBV12-4 to TRBJ1-2; D unclear. The CDR3 runs to 12 residues.

This clonotype was observed many times. The J gene is TRBJ2-3, the V gene TRBV9; D call uncertain. V dropped 4 bases and J dropped 4 bases, with 7 bases sitting between them. Per germline, CDR1 SGDLS and CDR2 YYNGEE. The CDR3 has 12 amino acids. CDR3 in DNA: TGTGCCAGCAGCCCCCCTGCAGATACGCAGTATTTT. Its protein product is CASSPPADTQYF.

This clonotype was observed at least ten times. V is TRBV28 and J is TRBJ1-5, with D uncertain. This CDR3 contains 15 residues. Germline CDR1 MDHEN, CDR2 SYDVKM. The V end was cut by 3 bases, the J end by 6 bases, with 15 bases between. CDR3 sequence (DNA): TGTGCCAGCAGTTTGCGGGAGGAGGTCAGTCAGCCCCAGCATTTT. The encoded protein is CASSLREEVSQPQHF. Using reference TRBV28 and TRBJ1-5 for the parts outside the CDR3, the full variable domain is DVKVTQSSRYLVKRTGEKVFLECVQDMDHENMFWYRQDPGLGLRLIYFSYDVKMKEKGDIPEGYSVSREKKERFSLILESASTNQTSMYLCASSLREEVSQPQHFGDGTRLSIL.

This clonotype appeared a few times. At one end, the junction sequence differs from germline, possibly due to a read error. V and J are TRBV25-1 and TRBJ1-5, with 9 nucleotides matching TRBD1. CDR1 is MGHDK and CDR2 is SYGVNS in the germline V gene. The CDR3 sequence is 15 residues long. For the CDR3, the DNA is TGTGCCAGCAGTGAAACAGGGGGCAGAGGAAAGACCCAGAATTTT. Its protein product is CASSETGGRGKTQNF.

This clonotype was counted at least ten times. The rearrangement joins TRBV19 to TRBJ1-5; D not certain. CDR3 length: 13 amino acids. The germline CDR1 and CDR2 sequences are LNHDA and SQIVND (reference sequence). V shed 4 bases and J shed 5 bases, with 9 bases lying between them. CDR3 sequence (DNA): TGTGCCAGTAGTACCGCGGCCCATCAGCCCCAGCATTTT. Its protein product is CASSTAAHQPQHF.

This clonotype came up many times. The chain uses TRBV20-1 and TRBJ1-5; possible D gene TRBD1, 6 bases. The germline CDR1 and CDR2 sequences are DFQATT and SNEGSKA (reference sequence). Trimming stripped 0 bases from V and 0 bases from J, with 9 bases between. This CDR3 region has 15 residues. CDR3 DNA: TGCAGTGCTAGAGAGGGACATTATAGCAATCAGCCCCAGCATTTT. Its translation: CSAREGHYSNQPQHF.

This clonotype occurred many times. The genes are TRBV2 and TRBJ2-3, with a weak D call TRBD1 (5 bases). V was clipped by 2 bases and J by 0 bases, with 9 bases between them. CDR1 is SNHLY and CDR2 is FYNNEI in the germline V gene. The CDR3 loop spans 15 amino acids. In DNA form, the CDR3 reads TGTGCCAGCAGTGAATGGACAACTAGCACAGATACGCAGTATTTT. Translation: CASSEWTTSTDTQYF.